This T cell receptor (beta chain) was obtained from a study of technical replicates of blood from several donors. Sequencing was performed with immunoSEQ multiplex PCR; in TCRdb, only in-frame clones are kept and a portion is missing. This table has roughly 100,000 clones, roughly 96% appearing once. This clonotype originated in a human donor in good health. The sequenced material came from T cells isolated from PBMCs.

The CDR3 protein is CASSAEGGGPLDHEQFF. Here the CDR3 DNA reads TGTGCCAGCAGCGCCGAGGGCGGGGGTCCCCTGGATCATGAGCAGTTCTTC. The chain combines TRBV9 with TRBJ2-1; 7 bases map to TRBD2. This CDR3 contains 17 residues. Germline loops: CDR1 SGDLS, CDR2 YYNGEE. V was pared by 3 bases and J by 8 bases, with 17 bases of the junction left unmatched.